This T cell receptor beta chain was recorded in a study of cytomegalovirus exposure and HLA in healthy donors. Study observations and caveats: In a later analysis, at a false discovery rate of 0.05, approximately 16,000 TCR beta sequences were associated with HLA alleles. An Asian-associated ancestry cluster reportedly showed fewer N-insertions than the roughly 700-donor mean in a later analysis. According to the study, approximately 150 TCR beta chains were cytomegalovirus-associated.

A note on this clone: The antigen remains unidentified.

PCR involved 60 Vbeta and 13 Jbeta primers. Assay used: immunoSEQ multiplex PCR; TCRdb lists only in-frame clones, some missing. The profile shows roughly 170,000 clones, around 80% of them singletons. V was shortened by 0 bases and J by 2 bases, with 6 bases between the two germline ends. This CDR3 has 14 amino acids. CDR1 SGDLS and CDR2 YYNGEE come from the germline V gene. What was sequenced was PBMCs. This chain connects TRBV9 to TRBJ1-3; no clear D gene. The TCR originated in a girl aged 2 to 9 in good health and CMV-seropositive. The DNA for the CDR3 is TGTGCCAGCAGCGTAGAGCGTACTGGAAACACCATATATTTT. Protein: CASSVERTGNTIYF.